Below are 21 T cell receptor beta chains sequenced from a single sample in a study of Ad26.COV2.S vaccination and SARS-CoV-2 variants. Treatment of the sample: some 20 received Ad26.COV2.S at low or high dose, single or two shots; 5 received placebo; per-sample allocation not given. Samples analyzed were those drawn on day 63 after the first vaccine or placebo injection. The repertoire was sequenced with immunoSEQ multiplex PCR; TCRdb's copy has only in-frame clones and lacks some. Of some 290,000 clones in the sample, approximately 86% were seen once. The material sequenced was peripheral blood, taken in a trial of Ad26.COV2.S vaccine versus placebo. Source of these receptors: a person aged 18 to 59 who received the Ad26.COV2.S COVID-19 vaccine or a placebo.

This rearrangement joins TRBV3-1 (or the pseudogene TRBV3-2) to TRBJ2-1, with a possible D match to TRBD2 (5 bases). Trimming took 5 bases from V and 3 from J, leaving 14 bases between them. In germline, CDR1 is LGHDT, CDR2 YNNKEL (reference sequence). The CDR3 loop spans 15 amino acids. CDR3 sequence: CASSSLRAVYNEQFF. CDR3 coding DNA: TGTGCCAGCAGCTCCCTCCGAGCGGTCTACAATGAGCAGTTCTTC.

The V gene is TRBV3-1 (or the pseudogene TRBV3-2), the J gene TRBJ1-5; TRBD1 matches 10 bases. The CDR3 contains 16 residues. Germline values: CDR1 LGHDT, CDR2 YNNKEL (reference sequence). Trimming removed 3 bases from V and 7 bases from J; junction bases left unmatched: 9. CDR3 DNA sequence: TGTGCCAGCAGCCAGAGGGGACAGGGGTTCAACCAGCCCCAGCATTTT. As protein: CASSQRGQGFNQPQHF.

The rearrangement uses TRBV19 and TRBJ1-5, with 7 bases aligning to TRBD1. Germline V gene sequence: CDR1 LNHDA, CDR2 SQIVND (reference sequence). Trimming took 5 bases from V and 3 from J; bases not matched to a gene: 10. The CDR3 contains 16 residues. CDR3 sequence: CASSPRDRRDNQPQHF. The CDR3 coding sequence is TGTGCCAGTAGTCCACGGGACAGACGAGACAATCAGCCCCAGCATTTT.

The V call is TRBV3-1 (or the pseudogene TRBV3-2), the J call TRBJ1-1; D not resolved. The CDR3 covers 12 residues. Trimming took off 3 bases at V and 6 bases at J, with 8 bases between the two ends. Germline CDR1 LGHDT, CDR2 YNNKEL (reference sequence). The CDR3 region is CASSQGYAEAFF. The CDR3 DNA is TGTGCCAGCAGCCAGGGATACGCTGAAGCTTTCTTT.

This clone is a singleton in its sample. The rearrangement links TRBV28 to TRBJ2-4, with D perhaps TRBD1 (6 bases). In germline, CDR1 is MDHEN, CDR2 SYDVKM. The CDR3 has 15 residues. Between the trimmed V and J ends, which lost 8 bases and 1 base, there was a span of 15 bases. The CDR3 reads CASGYRVGAKNIQYF. CDR3 nucleotides: TGTGCCAGCGGATACAGGGTAGGGGCCAAAAACATTCAGTACTTC.

J is TRBJ1-4 and V is TRBV6-5; tentative D call: TRBD1 (5 bases). The CDR3 loop spans 14 amino acids. V shed 8 bases and J shed 6 bases, with 16 bases lying between them. Germline CDR1 reads MNHEY; CDR2 reads SVGAGI. CDR3 loop: CASGQGGADEKLFF. CDR3 DNA sequence: TGTGCCAGCGGCCAGGGAGGGGCCGATGAAAAACTGTTTTTT.

This clone was detected a few times. The gene calls are TRBV30 and TRBJ1-1; TRBD1 matches 7 bases. Trimming cost V 5 bases and J 8 bases; bases outside gene matches: 5. Germline-derived CDR1 and CDR2 are GTSNPN and SVGIG (reference sequence). The CDR3 extends over 11 amino acids. The CDR3 region has the DNA TGTGCCTGGGGGAGACAGGGAGAAGCTTTCTTT. The encoded protein is CAWGRQGEAFF. Filled out from reference TRBV30 and TRBJ1-1, the complete variable domain reads SQTIHQWPATLVQPVGSPLSLECTVEGTSNPNLYWYRQAAGRGLQLLFYSVGIGQISSEVPQNLSASRPQDRQFILSSKKLLLSDSGFYLCAWGRQGEAFFGQGTRLTVV.

The chain links TRBV5-4 to TRBJ2-7, with 7 bases that match TRBD1. Looked up from germline, CDR1 is SGHNT and CDR2 is YYREEE (reference sequence). CDR3 length: 16 residues. Trimming removed 4 bases from V and 0 bases from J; junction bases left unmatched: 10. Here the CDR3 DNA reads TGTGCCAGCAGCGCGGCAGGGGGTCGGAGCTCCTACGAGCAGTACTTC. Translation gives CASSAAGGRSSYEQYF.

The gene calls are TRBV3-1 (or the pseudogene TRBV3-2) and TRBJ2-7; the match to TRBD2 covers 7 bases. From germline, CDR1 is LGHDT and CDR2 YNNKEL (reference sequence). The CDR3 consists of 13 residues. V shed 4 bases and J 3 bases; nucleotides not matched to a gene: 3. The CDR3 DNA is TGTGCCAGCAGCCCATGGACTAGCTACGAGCAGTACTTC. Protein sequence: CASSPWTSYEQYF.

This chain uses TRBV15 with TRBJ2-3; 7 bases are shared with TRBD2. CDR1 and CDR2 (germline): LNHNV, YYDKDF (reference sequence). With 0 bases clipped from V and 4 bases from J, the junction kept 10 bases outside the gene matches. The CDR3 runs 17 residues. The CDR3 DNA follows: TGTGCCACCAGCAGAGACCCTAGCGGCCGCCGGCCAGATACGCAGTATTTT. Its protein product is CATSRDPSGRRPDTQYF. Drawing the rest from reference TRBV15 and TRBJ2-3, the complete variable domain is DAMVIQNPRYQVTQFGKPVTLSCSQTLNHNVMYWYQQKSSQAPKLLFHYYDKDFNNEADTPDNFQSRRPNTSFCFLDIRSPGLGDTAMYLCATSRDPSGRRPDTQYFGPGTRLTVL.

This clone was found once. The rearrangement joins TRBV28 to TRBJ1-1; D not resolved. The CDR3 has 14 amino acids. Trimming removed 1 base from V and 3 bases from J, with 9 bases in between. Germline V lookup: CDR1 MDHEN, CDR2 SYDVKM. CDR3: CASSLFGIYTEAFF. The CDR3 DNA is TGTGCCAGCAGTTTATTTGGGATTTACACTGAAGCTTTCTTT.

This chain uses TRBV3-1 (or the pseudogene TRBV3-2) with TRBJ2-5; 11 nucleotides line up with TRBD2. The CDR3 loop spans 18 amino acids. Germline CDR1 and CDR2: LGHDT and YNNKEL (reference sequence). Trimming took 1 base from V and 1 from J; bases not matched to a gene: 8. CDR3 sequence: CASSQGLAGGELQETQYF. For the CDR3, the DNA is TGTGCCAGCAGCCAAGGGCTAGCGGGGGGCGAACTCCAAGAGACCCAGTACTTC.

The V and J genes are TRBV11-3 and TRBJ2-3, with 14 bases lining up with TRBD2. Trimming removed 5 bases from V and 3 bases from J; junction bases left unmatched: 7. This CDR3 has 17 residues. CDR1 and CDR2 from the germline V gene are SGHNT and YENEEA. The CDR3 is CASSPGLAGVMTDTQYF. The CDR3 DNA is TGTGCCAGCAGCCCGGGACTAGCGGGGGTGATGACAGATACGCAGTATTTT. The entire variable domain, with the rest obtained from reference TRBV11-3 and TRBJ2-3, is as follows: EAGVVQSPRYKIIEKKQPVAFWCNPISGHNTLYWYLQNLGQGPELLIRYENEEAVDDSQLPKDRFSAERLKGVDSTLKIQPAELGDSAVYLCASSPGLAGVMTDTQYFGPGTRLTVL.

This clone was recorded once. The chain joins TRBV27 to TRBJ2-7, with TRBD2 matching 11 bases. From germline, CDR1 is MNHEY and CDR2 SMNVEV (reference sequence). Trimming cost V 5 bases and J 0 bases; bases outside gene matches: 3. CDR3 length: 15 residues. This CDR3 is CASSQLAGASYEQYF. Written as DNA, the CDR3 is TGTGCCAGCAGTCAACTAGCGGGGGCCTCCTACGAGCAGTACTTC.

This chain connects TRBV5-1 to TRBJ2-7, with a tentative D call TRBD1 (6 bases). The germline CDR1 and CDR2 sequences are SGHRS and YFSETQ. The CDR3 has 14 amino acids. Trimming removed 1 base from V and 6 bases from J, with 14 bases in between. This CDR3 is CASSLSPPGAEQYF. The DNA for the CDR3 is TGCGCCAGCAGCTTGAGCCCCCCAGGGGCCGAGCAGTACTTC.

Points on this clone: The sample carries other DNA sequences with the same CDR3. This chain joins TRBV9 and TRBJ2-7, with TRBD1 matching over 8 bases. V dropped 2 bases and J dropped 0; count of bases not matched to a gene: 4. CDR3 length: 15 amino acids. Germline V gene data show CDR1 as SGDLS and CDR2 as YYNGEE. The CDR3 DNA is TGTGCCAGCAGCGTGGGACAGGCCAGCTCCTACGAGCAGTACTTC. Encoded protein: CASSVGQASSYEQYF.

This clone was seen just once. This chain uses TRBV9 with TRBJ2-6; possible D gene TRBD1, 6 bases. Germline CDR1 and CDR2: SGDLS and YYNGEE. CDR3 length equals 14 residues. Trimming stripped 1 base from V and 8 bases from J, with 10 bases between. CDR3 protein: CASSVIGQTNVLTF. The CDR3 nucleotides are TGTGCCAGCAGCGTAATCGGACAGACCAACGTCCTGACTTTC.

The chain has TRBV28 and TRBJ1-1; 8 bases align to TRBD1. CDR3 length: 13 amino acids. Germline lookup yields CDR1 MDHEN and CDR2 SYDVKM. Trimming at V came to 2 bases and at J to 11 bases, leaving 7 bases not matched to a gene. The CDR3 loop is CASSLRDRTAAFF. In DNA, the CDR3 is TGTGCCAGCAGTTTACGGGACAGGACCGCGGCTTTCTTT.

V and J are TRBV11-2 and TRBJ2-3; D is uncertain. V was clipped by 5 bases and J by 6 bases, with 9 bases between them. Germline V gene lookup returns CDR1 SGHAT and CDR2 FQNNGV. The length of the CDR3 is 12 residues. In DNA, the CDR3 is TGTGCCAGCAGCCTGAACTACGATACGCAGTATTTT. As protein: CASSLNYDTQYF.

The gene calls are TRBV2 and TRBJ1-6, with D hard to call. CDR3 length: 16 amino acids. CDR1 is SNHLY and CDR2 is FYNNEI in the germline V gene. Trimming left V 2 bases short and J 4 bases short, with 12 bases between. CDR3 protein: CASSERTEAYNSPLHF. In DNA, the CDR3 is TGTGCCAGCAGTGAACGGACTGAAGCATATAATTCACCCCTCCACTTT.

The chain has TRBV27 and TRBJ2-1; D might be TRBD2 (7 bases). This CDR3 comprises 14 residues. Germline V lookup: CDR1 MNHEY, CDR2 SMNVEV (reference sequence). Trimming cost V 8 bases and J 4 bases, with 15 bases left between them. The CDR3 nucleotides are TGTGCCAGCGGGGGGGGGCCATCGTACAATGAGCAGTTCTTC. Protein sequence: CASGGGPSYNEQFF.